These 18 T cell receptor beta chains share one sample of origin, sequenced in a study of shared clonotypes between healthy human individuals. Sequenced by immunoSEQ multiplex PCR; TCRdb stores in-frame clones only, minus some. The top ten clones hold over 0.12% of a sample with about 2,500,000 clones, around nine tenths of them seen once. Sequencing used naive CD4+ T cells sorted from blood. The subset: CD45RA+ positively selected. All receptors come from a man between 18 and 29 years old in good health.

The rearrangement uses TRBV6-1 and TRBJ1-5; 7 nucleotides agree with TRBD1. CDR3 length equals 14 residues. Germline values: CDR1 MNHNS, CDR2 SASEGT. J gave up 4 bases and V 6 bases, and 6 bases lay outside the gene matches. In DNA, the CDR3 is TGTGCCAGCAGGCCTCGACAGGGAAATCAGCCCCAGCATTTT. Translated: CASRPRQGNQPQHF.

This sequence joins TRBV5-5 and TRBJ1-6; D unclear. Trimming cost V 0 bases and J 8 bases, with 9 bases left between them. This CDR3 contains 14 residues. Germline values: CDR1 SGHKS, CDR2 YYEKEE (reference sequence). CDR3 sequence: CASSLDLAYSPLHF. As DNA, the CDR3 is TGTGCCAGCAGCTTGGACTTAGCCTATTCACCCCTCCACTTT.

J is TRBJ2-1 and V is TRBV21-1; the table's D call, TRBD1, was not checked against the DNA. TRBV21-1 is labeled a pseudogene. This CDR3 contains 18 residues. The CDR3 DNA reads TGTGCCAGCAGCAAAAAAGCTAAGTTGACAGTCGGGTTCCATGAGCAGTTCTTC. Translating it yields CASSKKAKLTVGFHEQFF.

The V and J genes are TRBV25-1 and TRBJ1-1; D ambiguous. Looked up from germline, CDR1 is MGHDK and CDR2 is SYGVNS. V was trimmed by 2 bases and J by 2 bases, leaving 15 bases between them. CDR3 size: 16 residues. CDR3 loop: CASSEEGRSANTEAFF. CDR3 in DNA: TGTGCCAGCAGTGAAGAAGGGAGGTCAGCTAACACTGAAGCTTTCTTT. Together with reference TRBV25-1 and TRBJ1-1, the CDR3 gives the full variable domain: EADIYQTPRYLVIGTGKKITLECSQTMGHDKMYWYQQDPGMELHLIHYSYGVNSTEKGDLSSESTVSRIRTEHFPLTLESARPSHTSQYLCASSEEGRSANTEAFFGQGTRLTVV.

Worth noting for this clone: The sample holds other DNA sequences that translate to the same CDR3. This rearrangement joins TRBV9 to TRBJ2-5; 7 positions match TRBD1. Germline loops: CDR1 SGDLS, CDR2 YYNGEE. J gave up 0 bases and V 2 bases, and 1 base lay outside the gene matches. The CDR3 covers 14 residues. CDR3 residues: CASSVTGYQETQYF. CDR3 DNA sequence: TGTGCCAGCAGCGTGACAGGGTACCAAGAGACCCAGTACTTC.

The genes are TRBV7-3 and TRBJ2-1; the D is unclear. The CDR3 consists of 13 residues. CDR1 and CDR2 (germline): SGHTA, FQGTGA. Between the trimmed V and J ends, which lost 1 base and 2 bases, there was a span of 3 bases. The CDR3: CASSLRPYNEQFF. The CDR3 nucleotides are TGTGCCAGCAGCTTAAGGCCCTACAATGAGCAGTTCTTC.

The rearrangement joins TRBV7-9 to TRBJ2-3, with D possibly TRBD2 on 6 matching bases. This CDR3 has 16 amino acids. Deletions cut 5 bases from V and 0 bases from J, with 15 bases between. Germline assignment: CDR1 SEHNR and CDR2 FQNEAQ (reference sequence). The CDR3 sequence is CASSPALGGSTDTQYF. As DNA, the CDR3 is TGTGCCAGCAGCCCCGCCCTCGGGGGTAGCACAGATACGCAGTATTTT. Looking up the rest from reference TRBV7-9 and TRBJ2-3 gives the full variable domain: DTGVSQNPRHKITKRGQNVTFRCDPISEHNRLYWYRQTLGQGPEFLTYFQNEAQLEKSRLLSDRFSAERPKGSFSTLEIQRTEQGDSAMYLCASSPALGGSTDTQYFGPGTRLTVL.

The chain couples TRBV18 to TRBJ2-1, with TRBD2 matching 11 bases. V trimming: 6 bases; J trimming: 6 bases; junction bases outside the gene matches: 10. Germline V lookup: CDR1 KGHSH, CDR2 LQKENI. This CDR3 has 16 residues. Here the CDR3 reads CASSQYSGGAVNEQFF. The CDR3 DNA reads as TGTGCCAGCTCTCAATATAGCGGGGGGGCCGTCAATGAGCAGTTCTTC.

V gene TRBV28 combines with J gene TRBJ1-2, with D tentatively TRBD1 (5 bases). V dropped 7 bases and J dropped 8 bases, with 14 bases sitting between them. CDR1 is MDHEN and CDR2 is SYDVKM in the germline V gene. CDR3 length: 12 residues. The CDR3 spells CASTGPVGGYTF. CDR3 sequence (DNA): TGTGCCAGCACGGGGCCTGTGGGGGGCTACACCTTC.

J is TRBJ1-2 and V is TRBV6-5; 7 bases fit TRBD1. The CDR3 totals 14 residues. Germline lookup yields CDR1 MNHEY and CDR2 SVGAGI. V lost 2 bases and J lost 6; bases outside the gene matches: 6. CDR3 region: CASSYRNRGDGYTF. DNA for the CDR3: TGTGCCAGCAGTTACCGCAACAGGGGAGATGGCTACACCTTC.

This sequence joins TRBV21-1 and TRBJ2-7. TRBV21-1 is reported as a pseudogene. This CDR3 comprises 13 residues. The CDR3: CASSNGTPSEQYF. The CDR3 nucleotides are TGTGCCAGCAGCAATGGGACCCCAAGCGAGCAGTACTTC.

This clone came up a few times. The rearrangement joins TRBV30 to TRBJ1-1; D gene uncertain. There are 11 residues in the CDR3. V shed 3 bases and J shed 6 bases, with 8 bases lying between them. The germline V gene has CDR1 GTSNPN and CDR2 SVGIG (reference sequence). DNA of the CDR3: TGTGCCTGGAGCGGAGAACCTGAAGCTTTCTTT. This sequence encodes CAWSGEPEAFF. Full variable domain (missing parts from reference TRBV30 and TRBJ1-1): SQTIHQWPATLVQPVGSPLSLECTVEGTSNPNLYWYRQAAGRGLQLLFYSVGIGQISSEVPQNLSASRPQDRQFILSSKKLLLSDSGFYLCAWSGEPEAFFGQGTRLTVV.

This clone appeared a single time. This sequence joins TRBV30 and TRBJ2-5, with D uncertain. There are 11 residues in the CDR3. Germline-derived CDR1 and CDR2 are GTSNPN and SVGIG (reference sequence). Trimming removed 2 bases at V and 5 bases at J, with 6 bases between. In DNA form, the CDR3 reads TGTGCCTGGAGTCTATCGGAGACCCAGTACTTC. It translates to CAWSLSETQYF.

The genes are TRBV5-1 and TRBJ2-3; D unresolved. The germline V gene has CDR1 SGHRS and CDR2 YFSETQ. The V gene lost 0 bases and the J gene lost 11 bases, with 13 bases spanning the gap. The length of the CDR3 is 13 residues. CDR3 in amino acids: CASSLAGLSMQYF. CDR3 DNA sequence: TGCGCCAGCAGCTTGGCCGGGCTTAGCATGCAGTATTTT.

The chain couples TRBV7-8 to TRBJ2-5, with a possible D match to TRBD2 (6 bases). Looked up from germline, CDR1 is SGHVS and CDR2 is FQNEAQ. Deletions cut 3 bases from V and 4 bases from J, with 15 bases between. The length of the CDR3 is 15 residues. In nucleotides, the CDR3 is TGTGCCAGCAGCTTCACTGGCGGGGAAGGAGAGACCCAGTACTTC. It is translated as CASSFTGGEGETQYF.

The chain employs TRBV7-3 and TRBJ2-6; the D is unclear. Trimming shortened V by 0 bases and J by 3 bases, and 18 bases separated the two germline ends. CDR1 SGHTA and CDR2 FQGTGA come from the germline V gene. The CDR3 loop spans 19 amino acids. CDR3 in DNA: TGTGCCAGCAGCTTAACTGGGCTTAGTGGGCTCGGTGGGGCCAACGTCCTGACTTTC. Its translation is CASSLTGLSGLGGANVLTF.

The chain employs TRBV9 and TRBJ2-1; D uncertain. The ends were cut back, 7 bases at V and 7 bases at J, with 24 bases in the middle. The CDR3 spans 16 residues. The V gene's germline CDR1 is SGDLS and CDR2 YYNGEE. CDR3 amino acids: CASSARTTPSGNEQFF. In DNA form, the CDR3 reads TGTGCCAGCTCTGCCAGAACCACCCCCTCTGGGAATGAGCAGTTCTTC. Full variable domain (remainder filled in from reference TRBV9 and TRBJ2-1): DSGVTQTPKHLITATGQRVTLRCSPRSGDLSVYWYQQSLDQGLQFLIQYYNGEERAKGNILERFSAQQFPDLHSELNLSSLELGDSALYFCASSARTTPSGNEQFFGPGTRLTVL.

In the case of this clone: This sample includes further DNA sequences coding for the same CDR3. DNA of the CDR3: TGTGCCAGCAGTGAACAGGGGGACGAGCAGTACTTC. Translation gives CASSEQGDEQYF. The chain is built from TRBV6-1 and TRBJ2-7; TRBD1 aligns across 7 bases. The ends lost 2 bases at V and 5 bases at J; junction bases unmatched: 0. The V gene's germline CDR1 is MNHNS and CDR2 SASEGT. The CDR3 consists of 12 residues.